The next 24 T cell receptor beta chains were all read from a single sample in a study of blood T cells in healthy people across ages. Primed by a sample-barcoded 5' primer and a J-beta primer mix, a second PCR proceeded for roughly 6 to 12 cycles. MiXCR, applied by TCRdb to the 5' RACE reads, yields one record per CDR3 protein. The repertoire holds 1.2 million to 1.5 million distinct CDR3 sequences, roughly 40% seen once, with approximately 7.9% in the top ten. Sequenced material: blood. These receptors all come from a woman between 18 and 30 years old in good health.

In this sample, this clonotype turned up a few times. The CDR3 DNA reads as TGCGCCAGCAGCCACGGCGGGAGTGTGGAGACCCAGTACTTC. It is translated as CASSHGGSVETQYF. The chain joins TRBV4-1 to TRBJ2-5, with 7 bases matching TRBD2. Germline CDR1 is MGHRA and CDR2 is YSYEKL. Germline trimming cut 3 bases from V and 5 bases from J; bases unmatched to any gene: 6. The CDR3 has 14 residues.

The CDR3 DNA is TGTGCCAGCTCGCCCGAAAGAATTAGGGGTCGGGGCTCCTACGAGCAGTACTTC. This codes for CASSPERIRGRGSYEQYF. The V and J genes are TRBV7-9 and TRBJ2-7; either TRBD1 or TRBD2 may fit D (5 bases each). The V end was cut by 8 bases, the J end by 0 bases, with 26 bases between. The CDR3 runs 18 residues. Germline lookup yields CDR1 SEHNR and CDR2 FQNEAQ (reference sequence).

The V and J genes are TRBV29-1 and TRBJ2-2; 7 positions match TRBD1. Germline lookup yields CDR1 SQVTM and CDR2 ANQGSEA. With V trimmed by 7 bases and J by 4 bases, 3 bases remained unmatched. The CDR3 totals 12 residues. The CDR3 sequence is CSGAGGTGELFF. CDR3 sequence (DNA): TGCAGCGGGGCAGGGGGCACCGGGGAGCTGTTTTTT.

V usage is TRBV20-1 and J usage is TRBJ2-7; D may be TRBD1 (6 bases). The CDR3 loop spans 12 amino acids. The germline CDR1 and CDR2 sequences are DFQATT and SNEGSKA (reference sequence). V shed 4 bases and J shed 2 bases, with 9 bases lying between them. CDR3 loop: CSAKGVPYEQYF. The CDR3 bases are TGCAGTGCTAAGGGGGTTCCCTACGAGCAGTACTTC.

Concerning this clonotype: A much more abundant neighbour one base away suggests this may be a read error. The chain has TRBV5-1 and TRBJ2-3, with D uncertain. Between the trimmed V and J ends, which lost 1 base and 1 base, there was a span of 10 bases. Germline V gene lookup returns CDR1 SGHRS and CDR2 YFSETQ. This CDR3 region has 15 residues. The CDR3 DNA reads TGCGCCAGCAGCTTGTATGCCGACCGCACAGATACGCAGTATTTT. Its protein is CASSLYADRTDTQYF.

The count of this clonotype is one. The V and J genes are TRBV20-1 and TRBJ1-2; D gene uncertain. The CDR3 has 13 amino acids. The ends were cut back, 3 bases at V and 2 bases at J, with 10 bases in the middle. From germline, CDR1 is DFQATT and CDR2 SNEGSKA (reference sequence). As DNA, the CDR3 is TGCAGTGCTAGTCTAGGGAAAAACTATGGCTACACCTTC. Translated, it gives CSASLGKNYGYTF.

V usage is TRBV20-1 and J usage is TRBJ2-7; maybe TRBD2 (5 bases). The ends were cut back, 1 base at V and 9 bases at J, with 10 bases in the middle. The germline V gene has CDR1 DFQATT and CDR2 SNEGSKA (reference sequence). This CDR3 spans 11 amino acids. CDR3 in DNA: TGCAGTGCTAGAGTCCGGGGAACGCAGTACTTC. It is translated as CSARVRGTQYF.

This clonotype was picked up a small number of times. V usage is TRBV7-3 and J usage is TRBJ1-1; no firm D call. The CDR3 covers 13 residues. Germline values: CDR1 SGHTA, CDR2 FQGTGA. Between the trimmed V and J ends, which lost 3 bases and 5 bases, there was a span of 10 bases. CDR3 sequence: CASSFLQATEAFF. DNA for the CDR3: TGTGCCAGCAGCTTCCTCCAAGCTACTGAAGCTTTCTTT.

This clonotype was seen repeatedly, ten times or more. CDR3 protein: CSVPQGAFGYTF. In DNA, the CDR3 is TGCAGCGTGCCCCAGGGGGCTTTTGGCTACACCTTC. The rearrangement links TRBV29-1 to TRBJ1-2, with TRBD1 matching over 8 bases. Germline V CDR1 and CDR2: SQVTM, ANQGSEA. The V and J ends lost 6 bases and 7 bases, in that order; junction bases with no gene match: 7. The CDR3 runs to 12 residues.

This clonotype was observed a few times. J is TRBJ1-1 and V is TRBV10-3, with D maybe TRBD1 (6 bases). V lost 10 bases, J lost 0 bases, and 12 bases lay in between. CDR1 and CDR2 from the germline V gene are ENHRY and SYGVKD. The CDR3 consists of 13 residues. In DNA form, the CDR3 reads TGTGCCACGGGGGGACACTTGAACACTGAAGCTTTCTTT. This encodes CATGGHLNTEAFF.

Turning to this clonotype: It may be a read error: a sequence one base away is much more abundant. The chain is built from TRBV29-1 and TRBJ2-1, with D perhaps TRBD1 (7 bases). Germline values: CDR1 SQVTM, CDR2 ANQGSEA. This CDR3 has 11 residues. V lost 6 bases to trimming and J lost 10 bases, with 13 bases between them. The CDR3 DNA follows: TGCAGCGTGACAGGGACTCGCGAGCAGTTCTTC. Translated: CSVTGTREQFF.

V usage is TRBV6-5 and J usage is TRBJ2-2; D tentatively fits TRBD1 or TRBD2 (5 bases each). The CDR3 runs to 18 residues. Trimming pared 0 bases from V and 6 bases from J, leaving 20 bases between. Germline V gene data show CDR1 as MNHEY and CDR2 as SVGAGI. CDR3 sequence (DNA): TGTGCCAGCAGTTACTCGAGGCTGCGAGGGACCGAGGCCGGGGAGCTGTTTTTT. Translating gives CASSYSRLRGTEAGELFF.

In this sample, this clonotype turned up a few times. V is TRBV29-1 and J is TRBJ2-7; D might be TRBD2 (5 bases). Germline CDR1 SQVTM, CDR2 ANQGSEA. There are 13 residues in the CDR3. The germline V and J ends were trimmed by 4 bases and 3 bases, with 13 bases remaining between them. DNA of the CDR3: TGCAGCGTTGCGGCGACTAACGGCTACGAGCAGTACTTC. Amino acid sequence: CSVAATNGYEQYF.

This chain links TRBV6-5 with TRBJ2-7, with D perhaps TRBD2 (6 bases). The CDR3 totals 16 residues. The V gene's germline CDR1 is MNHEY and CDR2 SVGAGI. The germline V and J ends were trimmed by 5 bases and 0 bases, with 17 bases remaining between them. CDR3 DNA sequence: TGTGCCAGCAGTCCGAGTAGGGGACTCCTCTCCTACGAGCAGTACTTC. Translating it yields CASSPSRGLLSYEQYF.

The genes are TRBV21-1 and TRBJ1-5. TRBV21-1 is noted as a pseudogene. The CDR3 runs 13 residues. CDR3 sequence: CATRRGGNQPQHF. In DNA, the CDR3 is TGTGCCACCAGACGGGGAGGCAATCAGCCCCAGCATTTT.

The chain links TRBV6-5 to TRBJ2-5; D is perhaps TRBD1 (6 bases). Germline lookup yields CDR1 MNHEY and CDR2 SVGAGI. V was pared by 5 bases and J by 1 base, with 17 bases between. This CDR3 has 16 amino acids. CDR3 sequence reads: CASSRPGQMPQETQYF. As DNA, the CDR3 is TGTGCCAGCAGTCGACCTGGACAGATGCCCCAAGAGACCCAGTACTTC.

About this clonotype itself: Its ends do not fully match the called genes, so a read error is possible. The chain couples TRBV29-1 to TRBJ1-2, with D perhaps matching TRBD1 (6 bases). Per germline, CDR1 SQVTM and CDR2 ANQGSEA. The CDR3 has 14 residues. The DNA of the CDR3 is TGCAGCGCTGAAGAACAGGGTATCGACTATGGCTACACCTTC. Its protein product is CSAEEQGIDYGYTF.

This chain connects TRBV20-1 to TRBJ1-1; D is undetermined. The CDR3 covers 12 residues. V was pared by 1 base and J by 4 bases, with 7 bases between. Germline assignment: CDR1 DFQATT and CDR2 SNEGSKA (reference sequence). The CDR3 coding sequence is TGCAGTGCTAGAGTGTTAGGCACTGAAGCTTTCTTT. It yields the protein CSARVLGTEAFF.

This clonotype turned up a few times. The V gene is TRBV2, the J gene TRBJ2-4; 7 positions match TRBD1. The J call may be faulty, since TRBJ2-7 better matches the DNA end. The CDR3 runs 14 residues. Germline V lookup: CDR1 SNHLY, CDR2 FYNNEI. This chain's CDR3 is CASSRDRTTYEQYF. The CDR3 nucleotides are TGTGCCAGCAGCCGGGACAGAACTACCTACGAGCAGTACTTC.

The V gene is TRBV20-1, the J gene TRBJ2-1, with 7 nucleotides matching TRBD2. The CDR3 is made up of 14 amino acids. Germline V gene lookup returns CDR1 DFQATT and CDR2 SNEGSKA (reference sequence). V gave up 6 bases and J gave up 3 bases; unmatched junction bases: 8. CDR3 sequence reads: CSAMTGGGYNEQFF. The CDR3 DNA sequence: TGCAGTGCAATGACGGGGGGTGGCTACAATGAGCAGTTCTTC.

This clonotype was found a few times. The rearrangement links TRBV2 to TRBJ2-3, with 7 bases fitting TRBD2. Germline assignment: CDR1 SNHLY and CDR2 FYNNEI. The V and J ends lost 10 bases and 0 bases, in that order; junction bases with no gene match: 10. This CDR3 has 15 residues. Here the CDR3 reads CATLGSGTSTDTQYF. The CDR3 nucleotides read TGTGCCACCCTTGGCAGCGGGACCAGCACAGATACGCAGTATTTT.

In this sample, this clonotype turned up a few times. The chain uses TRBV15 and TRBJ1-2, with TRBD1 matching 7 bases. The V and J ends lost 0 bases and 4 bases, in that order; junction bases with no gene match: 5. Germline CDR1 is LNHNV and CDR2 is YYDKDF (reference sequence). This CDR3 spans 15 amino acids. CDR3 amino acids: CATSREQGMIYGYTF. The CDR3 DNA follows: TGTGCCACCAGCAGAGAACAGGGGATGATCTATGGCTACACCTTC.

This rearrangement joins TRBV13 to TRBJ2-5, with D unclear. The CDR3 is 11 amino acids. Trimming removed 3 bases at V and 11 bases at J, with 10 bases between. Germline-derived CDR1 and CDR2 are PRHDT and FYEKMQ (reference sequence). The CDR3 bases are TGTGCCAGCAGCTTCGGTCCTGTGCAGTACTTC. Protein: CASSFGPVQYF.

The V gene is TRBV12-3 or TRBV12-4, the J gene TRBJ1-6; D is undetermined. CDR3 length: 13 amino acids. Trimming took 2 bases from V and 10 from J, leaving 9 bases between them. CDR3 in amino acids: CASSLWGSSPLHF. Here the CDR3 DNA reads TGTGCCAGCAGTTTATGGGGATCATCACCCCTCCACTTT.